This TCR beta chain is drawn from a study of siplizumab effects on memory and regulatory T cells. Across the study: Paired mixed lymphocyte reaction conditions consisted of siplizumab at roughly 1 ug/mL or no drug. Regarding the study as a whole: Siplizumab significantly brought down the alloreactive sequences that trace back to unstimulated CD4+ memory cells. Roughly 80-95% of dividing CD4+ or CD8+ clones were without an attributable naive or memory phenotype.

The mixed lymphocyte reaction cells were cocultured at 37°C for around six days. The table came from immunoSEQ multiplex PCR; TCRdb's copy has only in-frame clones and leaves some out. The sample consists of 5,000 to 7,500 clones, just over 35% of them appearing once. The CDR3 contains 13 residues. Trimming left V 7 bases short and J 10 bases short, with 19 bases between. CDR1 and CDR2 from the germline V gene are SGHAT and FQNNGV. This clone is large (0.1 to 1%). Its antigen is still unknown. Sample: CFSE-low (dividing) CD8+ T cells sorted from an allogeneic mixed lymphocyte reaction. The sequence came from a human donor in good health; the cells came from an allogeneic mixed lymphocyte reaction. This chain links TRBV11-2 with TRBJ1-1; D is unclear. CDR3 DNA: TGTGCCAGCACCCAACCGGGGTATTGGGGAGCTTTCTTT. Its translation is CASTQPGYWGAFF.